A single sample is the source of the 11 T cell receptor beta chains below, sequenced in a study of T cell responses to AZD1222 COVID-19 vaccine. Profiled with immunoSEQ multiplex PCR; TCRdb holds only in-frame clones, not every one. This table holds 150,000 to 200,000 clones, 90% to 95% found once. Sequences were derived from peripheral blood, sampled on day 0 of AZD1222 vaccination. The receptors here all came from an adult in good health.

This sequence joins TRBV3-1 (or the pseudogene TRBV3-2) and TRBJ1-6; 10 bases are a match to TRBD1. J was trimmed by 9 bases and V by 6 bases; bases with no gene match: 5. In germline, CDR1 is LGHDT, CDR2 YNNKEL (reference sequence). The CDR3 loop spans 14 amino acids. DNA for the CDR3: TGTGCCAGCAGTCCCGGGACAGGGGCTTCACCCCTCCACTTT. As protein: CASSPGTGASPLHF.

This chain joins TRBV30 and TRBJ1-6; tentatively, D is TRBD1 (6 bases). V was pared by 5 bases and J by 5 bases, with 7 bases between. CDR3 length: 12 residues. Germline CDR1 and CDR2: GTSNPN and SVGIG (reference sequence). The CDR3 loop is CAWGQNNSPLHF. DNA of the CDR3: TGTGCCTGGGGACAGAATAATTCACCCCTCCACTTT.

The CDR3 DNA follows: TGTGCCAGTAGTAGCCAGGGGGCGTACACTGAAGCTTTCTTT. It is translated as CASSSQGAYTEAFF. The V and J genes are TRBV19 and TRBJ1-1, with 8 positions matching TRBD1. This CDR3 region has 14 residues. Germline CDR1 reads LNHDA; CDR2 reads SQIVND (reference sequence). The ends lost 4 bases at V and 3 bases at J; junction bases unmatched: 4.

This chain joins TRBV19 and TRBJ2-1; 8 bases agree with TRBD1. The germline gives CDR1 LNHDA, CDR2 SQIVND (reference sequence). J lost 7 bases, V lost 1 base, and 3 bases had no gene match. The length of the CDR3 is 14 residues. In DNA form, the CDR3 reads TGTGCCAGTAGTATAGCCCACAGGGGGAATGAGCAGTTCTTC. It yields the protein CASSIAHRGNEQFF.

The chain carries TRBV5-1 and TRBJ1-1; TRBD1 is a possible D gene (5 bases). Per the germline V gene, CDR1 is SGHRS and CDR2 is YFSETQ. The ends were cut back, 4 bases at V and 0 bases at J, with 7 bases in the middle. This CDR3 is built from 13 residues. The CDR3 DNA follows: TGCGCCAGCAGCGCGACAGTGAACACTGAAGCTTTCTTT. It specifies CASSATVNTEAFF. Supplemented by reference TRBV5-1 and TRBJ1-1, the full variable domain reads KAGVTQTPRYLIKTRGQQVTLSCSPISGHRSVSWYQQTPGQGLQFLFEYFSETQRNKGNFPGRFSGRQFSNSRSEMNVSTLELGDSALYLCASSATVNTEAFFGQGTRLTVV.

As concerns this clone: In the same sample, other DNA sequences code for this CDR3. The CDR3 nucleotides read TGTGCCAGCAGCCTCATGGGAGATGAGCAGTTCTTC. Its translation: CASSLMGDEQFF. The rearrangement joins TRBV7-9 to TRBJ2-1; possibly TRBD2 for D (5 bases). Germline V gives CDR1 SEHNR, CDR2 FQNEAQ (reference sequence). The CDR3 runs to 12 residues. V was pared by 5 bases and J by 8 bases, with 10 bases between.

This clone was counted once. The chain couples TRBV2 to TRBJ2-1; no firm D call. The CDR3 spans 14 residues. Germline CDR1 and CDR2: SNHLY and FYNNEI. V gave up 6 bases and J gave up 0 bases, with 9 bases separating them. The CDR3 is CASRKESSYNEQFF. CDR3 nucleotide sequence: TGTGCCAGCAGAAAAGAGAGCTCCTACAATGAGCAGTTCTTC.

The rearrangement links TRBV19 to TRBJ2-7, with D uncertain. This CDR3 has 13 residues. The V end was cut by 1 base, the J end by 3 bases, with 7 bases between. Germline V gene sequence: CDR1 LNHDA, CDR2 SQIVND (reference sequence). In DNA, the CDR3 is TGTGCCAGTAGTATAGGGGATGTCTACGAGCAGTACTTC. This sequence encodes CASSIGDVYEQYF.

CDR3 nucleotide sequence: TGTGCCAGCAGTATGAGGCAGGTTCTTTCCTACGAGCAGTACTTC. This translates into CASSMRQVLSYEQYF. The chain recombines TRBV27 with TRBJ2-7, with D hard to call. The germline V and J ends were trimmed by 5 bases and 1 base, with 15 bases remaining between them. This CDR3 comprises 15 residues. Germline values: CDR1 MNHEY, CDR2 SMNVEV (reference sequence).

J is TRBJ1-1 and V is TRBV30; D gene uncertain. This CDR3 comprises 13 residues. From germline, CDR1 is GTSNPN and CDR2 SVGIG (reference sequence). Trimming removed 1 base at V and 9 bases at J, with 15 bases between. The CDR3 loop reads CAWSGSGNPQAFF. In DNA, the CDR3 is TGTGCCTGGAGTGGATCGGGAAACCCTCAAGCTTTCTTT.

The rearrangement uses TRBV3-1 (or the pseudogene TRBV3-2) and TRBJ1-2, with D possibly TRBD1 on 5 matching bases. CDR3 length: 14 residues. V was clipped by 2 bases and J by 5 bases, with 12 bases between them. Germline V gene sequence: CDR1 LGHDT, CDR2 YNNKEL (reference sequence). The CDR3 loop reads CASSQQGIEYGYTF. The DNA for the CDR3 is TGTGCCAGCAGCCAACAGGGTATCGAGTATGGCTACACCTTC.